Listed below are T cell receptor beta chains from one sample, sequenced in a study of T cells in Graves' hyperthyroidism and ophthalmopathy. TCRdb independently ran MiXCR on the multiplex PCR reads; one entry per CDR3 protein. The sample includes around 110,000 distinct CDR3 sequences, 16% of them seen just once. The specimen sequenced was blood. These receptor sequences come from a woman in her fifties or sixties with Graves' hyperthyroidism. The CDR3 runs from the conserved cysteine through the conserved F or W. D genes are given only for firm matches. Clone size is given for some rows only: seen once, a few or many times, or a class if the clone is expanded.

J gene: TRBJ2-2; D gene: -; clone size: many; V gene: TRBV2; CDR3 DNA: TGTGCCAGTAGACTGGGGGAGTCCGGGGAGCTGTTTTTT; CDR3 protein: CASRLGESGELFF
J gene: TRBJ2-5; D gene: -; clone size: -; V gene: TRBV15; CDR3 DNA: TGTGCCACCAGCAGAGAAGCACTCCAAGAGACCCAGTACTTC; CDR3 protein: CATSREALQETQYF
J gene: TRBJ1-5; D gene: -; clone size: many; V gene: TRBV3-1; CDR3 DNA: TGTGCCAGCAGCCATGGAAGTAGCAATCAGCCCCAGCATTTT; CDR3 protein: CASSHGSSNQPQHF
J gene: TRBJ2-1; D gene: TRBD2; clone size: -; V gene: TRBV11-1; CDR3 DNA: TGTGCCAGCAGCTTAGGAAGCGGGAGGGCCGACGAGCAGTTCTTC; CDR3 protein: CASSLGSGRADEQFF
J gene: TRBJ2-7; D gene: TRBD2; clone size: -; V gene: TRBV2; CDR3 DNA: TGTGCCAGCAGTGTTAGCGGGGTGAGCTCCTACGAGCAGTACTTC; CDR3 protein: CASSVSGVSSYEQYF
J gene: TRBJ2-3; D gene: TRBD2; clone size: few; V gene: TRBV4-2; CDR3 DNA: TGTGCCAGCAGCCAAGCTAGCGGGCCTAGCACAGATACGCAGTATTTT; CDR3 protein: CASSQASGPSTDTQYF
J gene: TRBJ2-1; D gene: TRBD2; clone size: many; V gene: TRBV30; CDR3 DNA: TGTGCCTGGAGTGTGGGGGGGAGCAATGAGCAGTTCTTC; CDR3 protein: CAWSVGGSNEQFF
J gene: TRBJ2-3; D gene: TRBD2; clone size: many; V gene: TRBV28; CDR3 DNA: TGTGCCAGCAGTTTAGTCCCCCCCGGGACTAGCGGGAGAAGCCCAGATACGCAGTATTTT; CDR3 protein: CASSLVPPGTSGRSPDTQYF
J gene: TRBJ2-5; D gene: TRBD2; clone size: -; V gene: TRBV7-2; CDR3 DNA: TGTGCCAGCAGCTCGGGACTAGCGGGAGGTAGCCGAAGCGGAGAGACCCAGTACTTC; CDR3 protein: CASSSGLAGGSRSGETQYF
J gene: TRBJ1-1; D gene: -; clone size: few; V gene: TRBV7-3; CDR3 DNA: TGTGCCAGCAGCTTAAGGGGGGGGTTGAACACTGAAGCTTTCTTT; CDR3 protein: CASSLRGGLNTEAFF
J gene: TRBJ2-5; D gene: TRBD1; clone size: -; V gene: TRBV5-1; CDR3 DNA: TGCGCCAGCAGCTTGGCCCCGGGACAGGGGGAGACCCAGTACTTC; CDR3 protein: CASSLAPGQGETQYF
J gene: TRBJ2-5; D gene: -; clone size: many; V gene: TRBV28; CDR3 DNA: TGTGCCAGCAGCCCCGGGACCCAAGAGACCCAGTACTTC; CDR3 protein: CASSPGTQETQYF
J gene: TRBJ2-1; D gene: -; clone size: many; V gene: TRBV5-1; CDR3 DNA: TGCGCCAGCAGCTTGGAGCAGTTGGCTAGAGCTGATGAGCAGTTCTTC; CDR3 protein: CASSLEQLARADEQFF
J gene: TRBJ2-2; D gene: -; clone size: few; V gene: TRBV15; CDR3 DNA: TGTGCCACCAGCAGGGTTGCCGCCGGGGAGCTGTTTTTT; CDR3 protein: CATSRVAAGELFF
J gene: TRBJ2-7; D gene: TRBD2; clone size: -; V gene: TRBV7-2; CDR3 DNA: TGTGCCAGCAGCCTCGGGACTAGCGCATCCTACGAGCAGTACTTC; CDR3 protein: CASSLGTSASYEQYF
J gene: TRBJ2-5; D gene: TRBD2; clone size: -; V gene: TRBV29-1; CDR3 DNA: TGCAGCGCTCGGACTAGCGGGAGTTTTCGAGAGACCCAGTACTTC; CDR3 protein: CSARTSGSFRETQYF
J gene: TRBJ1-5; D gene: -; clone size: -; V gene: TRBV6-1; CDR3 DNA: TGTGCCAGCAGTGGCCAGAAACAGGGCACTCAGCCCCAGCATTTT; CDR3 protein: CASSGQKQGTQPQHF
J gene: TRBJ2-1; D gene: TRBD2; clone size: many; V gene: TRBV12-3/TRBV12-4; CDR3 DNA: TGTGCCAGCAGTTTAGCGATAGGACTAGCCCAATGGGGGGAGCAGTTCTTC; CDR3 protein: CASSLAIGLAQWGEQFF
J gene: TRBJ2-2; D gene: TRBD2; clone size: many; V gene: TRBV24-1; CDR3 DNA: TGTGCCACCAGTGTTCCGACTAGCGGGAGCTCCGGGGAGCTGTTTTTT; CDR3 protein: CATSVPTSGSSGELFF
J gene: TRBJ2-4; D gene: -; clone size: many; V gene: TRBV7-2; CDR3 DNA: TGTGCCAGCAGCTTAGCGCTTAATTCGGCATCTCTTTTAGCCAAAAACATTCAGTACTTC; CDR3 protein: CASSLALNSASLLAKNIQYF
J gene: TRBJ2-2; D gene: -; clone size: many; V gene: TRBV20-1; CDR3 DNA: TGCAGTGCTAGACCTGGGGGCTGGACCGGGGAGCTGTTTTTT; CDR3 protein: CSARPGGWTGELFF
J gene: TRBJ2-2; D gene: TRBD1; clone size: many; V gene: TRBV5-1; CDR3 DNA: TGCGCCAGCAGCGTAACAGGGGGCTTCAACACCGGGGAGCTGTTTTTT; CDR3 protein: CASSVTGGFNTGELFF
J gene: TRBJ1-5; D gene: -; clone size: many; V gene: TRBV10-3; CDR3 DNA: TGTGCCATCAGCGGACAGACTAATCAGCCCCAGCATTTT; CDR3 protein: CAISGQTNQPQHF
J gene: TRBJ2-3; D gene: TRBD2; clone size: many; V gene: TRBV20-1; CDR3 DNA: TGCAGTGCTAGACCACCGTTTGCGGGAGAGACAGATACGCAGTATTTT; CDR3 protein: CSARPPFAGETDTQYF
J gene: TRBJ2-1; D gene: -; clone size: -; V gene: TRBV3-1; CDR3 DNA: TGTGCCAGTTACCAGGGTAGTGAGCAGTTCTTC; CDR3 protein: CASYQGSEQFF
J gene: TRBJ1-2; D gene: -; clone size: -; V gene: TRBV13; CDR3 DNA: TGTGCCAGCAGCGATCGGGACACCCGGAATGGCTACACCTTC; CDR3 protein: CASSDRDTRNGYTF
J gene: TRBJ2-5; D gene: -; clone size: many; V gene: TRBV6-5; CDR3 DNA: TGTGCCAGCAGTTACTGGGGGCAAGAGACCCAGTACTTC; CDR3 protein: CASSYWGQETQYF
J gene: TRBJ1-5; D gene: -; clone size: many; V gene: TRBV7-9; CDR3 DNA: TGTGCCAGCAGCCCCTCCGGCGTAGGGCATCAGCCCCAGCATTTT; CDR3 protein: CASSPSGVGHQPQHF
J gene: TRBJ2-5; D gene: -; clone size: once; V gene: TRBV20-1; CDR3 DNA: TGCAGTGCTAGCGAAGTGCTAGCGTTCCAAGAGACCCAGTACTTC; CDR3 protein: CSASEVLAFQETQYF
J gene: TRBJ1-5; D gene: -; clone size: many; V gene: TRBV30; CDR3 DNA: TGTGCCTGGAGTGGGGGTCTGGGGGAGCCCCAGCATTTT; CDR3 protein: CAWSGGLGEPQHF
J gene: TRBJ2-7; D gene: TRBD2; clone size: many; V gene: TRBV4-1; CDR3 DNA: TGCGCCAGCAGCCAAGATTTCAGAGCGGGAGGTTACGAGCAGTACTTC; CDR3 protein: CASSQDFRAGGYEQYF
J gene: TRBJ1-6; D gene: -; clone size: many; V gene: TRBV12-3/TRBV12-4; CDR3 DNA: TGTGCCAGCAGTTTAGCGCAAAATTCACCCCTCCACTTT; CDR3 protein: CASSLAQNSPLHF
J gene: TRBJ2-3; D gene: -; clone size: few; V gene: TRBV7-2; CDR3 DNA: TGTGCCAGCCTAAGGGACCGCACAGATACGCAGTATTTT; CDR3 protein: CASLRDRTDTQYF
J gene: TRBJ2-1; D gene: TRBD1; clone size: many; V gene: TRBV15; CDR3 DNA: TGTGCCACCAGCAGAGTGGGAGGGACAGGGGAGGGCAATGAGCAGTTCTTC; CDR3 protein: CATSRVGGTGEGNEQFF
J gene: TRBJ2-1; D gene: -; clone size: many; V gene: TRBV5-1; CDR3 DNA: TGCGCCAGCAGCTTTTCAGGGGCCAAGTTCTTC; CDR3 protein: CASSFSGAKFF
J gene: TRBJ2-1; D gene: TRBD2; clone size: -; V gene: TRBV2; CDR3 DNA: TGTGCCAGCAGCGCGACTAGCGGGAGAGTGAATGAGCAGTTCTTC; CDR3 protein: CASSATSGRVNEQFF
J gene: TRBJ1-1; D gene: TRBD1; clone size: many; V gene: TRBV12-3/TRBV12-4; CDR3 DNA: TGTGCCAGCAGGATTGGACAGGAAGGTGAAGCTTTCTTT; CDR3 protein: CASRIGQEGEAFF
J gene: TRBJ1-2; D gene: -; clone size: -; V gene: TRBV12-3/TRBV12-4; CDR3 DNA: TGTGCCAGCACCCCAAAAGCCCGGGGGCTTCCATCGTCGACCCTCTTC; CDR3 protein: CASTPKARGLPSSTLF
J gene: TRBJ2-7; D gene: TRBD2; clone size: many; V gene: TRBV27; CDR3 DNA: TGTGCCAGCAGTGCCCACCGGAGGCGGGAGGGCCGTCACGAGCAGTACTTC; CDR3 protein: CASSAHRRREGRHEQYF
J gene: TRBJ2-7; D gene: TRBD2; clone size: -; V gene: TRBV5-1; CDR3 DNA: TGCGCCAGCAGCTTGGAACTAGCGGGAGTTGCCGAGCAGTACTTC; CDR3 protein: CASSLELAGVAEQYF
J gene: TRBJ2-5; D gene: -; clone size: many; V gene: TRBV12-5; CDR3 DNA: TGTGCTAGTGGTTTGCCCCCCGGGGTAAAAGAGACCCAGTGCTTC; CDR3 protein: CASGLPPGVKETQCF
J gene: TRBJ1-5; D gene: -; clone size: -; V gene: TRBV7-9; CDR3 DNA: TGTGCCAGCAGCACCAATAGCAATCAGCCCCAGCATTTT; CDR3 protein: CASSTNSNQPQHF
J gene: TRBJ1-2; D gene: TRBD1; clone size: -; V gene: TRBV12-3/TRBV12-4; CDR3 DNA: TGTGCCAGCAGTCCCCTCGCGAGACAGGGGGCTCGTGGCTACACCTTC; CDR3 protein: CASSPLARQGARGYTF
J gene: TRBJ2-1; D gene: -; clone size: -; V gene: TRBV28; CDR3 DNA: TGTGCCAGCAGTATTGGGGGGGCGGACAGCTCCTACAATGAGCAGTTCTTC; CDR3 protein: CASSIGGADSSYNEQFF
J gene: TRBJ1-2; D gene: -; clone size: many; V gene: TRBV20-1; CDR3 DNA: TGCAGTGCTTCCAAACCGGGACCCCGGAATGGCTACACCTTC; CDR3 protein: CSASKPGPRNGYTF
J gene: TRBJ1-2; D gene: TRBD1; clone size: few; V gene: TRBV29-1; CDR3 DNA: TGCAGCGTCAATACCGGACAGGGCCGCTATGGCTACACCTTC; CDR3 protein: CSVNTGQGRYGYTF
J gene: TRBJ1-1; D gene: -; clone size: many; V gene: TRBV3-1; CDR3 DNA: TGTGCCAGCAGCCAGGTCGCCCAGGCCGCTGAAGCTTTCTTT; CDR3 protein: CASSQVAQAAEAFF
J gene: TRBJ1-4; D gene: -; clone size: many; V gene: TRBV30; CDR3 DNA: TGTGCCTGGAGTAGCGTCGGACAGAATGAAAAACTGTTTTTT; CDR3 protein: CAWSSVGQNEKLFF
J gene: TRBJ2-1; D gene: -; clone size: many; V gene: TRBV24-1; CDR3 DNA: TGTGCCACCAGTGGGAGCTTAAACAATGAGCAGTTCTTC; CDR3 protein: CATSGSLNNEQFF
J gene: TRBJ2-3; D gene: TRBD1; clone size: many; V gene: TRBV5-1; CDR3 DNA: TGCGCCAGCAGCTTGGCCCGGACAGGGGGCGGTGCAGATACGCAGTATTTT; CDR3 protein: CASSLARTGGGADTQYF
J gene: TRBJ2-7; D gene: TRBD2; clone size: many; V gene: TRBV20-1; CDR3 DNA: TGCAGTGTCAGCGGGAGTGGGTACGAGCAGTACTTC; CDR3 protein: CSVSGSGYEQYF
J gene: TRBJ1-1; D gene: TRBD1; clone size: few; V gene: TRBV19; CDR3 DNA: TGTGCCAGTAGTATCAGGGCCGGGACAGCCATGAACACTGAAGCTTTCTTT; CDR3 protein: CASSIRAGTAMNTEAFF
J gene: TRBJ1-5; D gene: TRBD1; clone size: many; V gene: TRBV6-1; CDR3 DNA: TGTGCCAGCAGTGTGGACAGGGTCGATCAGCCCCAGCATTTT; CDR3 protein: CASSVDRVDQPQHF
J gene: TRBJ1-2; D gene: -; clone size: many; V gene: TRBV18; CDR3 DNA: TGTGCCAGCTCACCGAACAGGTCCTATGGCTACACCTTC; CDR3 protein: CASSPNRSYGYTF